The entry below describes one TCR beta chain. This sample is part of a study of blood T cell repertoires in COVID-19. Study in general: Specimens from acute and convalescent COVID-19 originated in the United States, Italy and Spain. The analysed material was cDNA or gDNA that came from T cells, B-cell-depleted T cells, or PBMCs.

In the original workflow: From reference gene primer amplification, estimates of nucleated cell counts were derived. Sequenced by immunoSEQ multiplex PCR; TCRdb stores in-frame clones only, minus some. The DNA was the basis for D and trimming; V, J and clone size are from that table. The sample lists about 59,000 clones, less than 75% seen once, with roughly 18% in the top ten. Trimming at V came to 3 bases and at J to 0 bases, leaving 2 bases not matched to a gene. This CDR3 has 17 amino acids. CDR1 is MDHEN, CDR2 SYDVKM, per germline. The rearrangement uses TRBV28 and TRBJ1-6; 10 nucleotides line up with TRBD1. Source material: peripheral blood. The clonotype comes from a woman between 50 and 59 years old with active or convalescent COVID-19. The CDR3 region is CASSFRTGGSYNSPLHF. DNA of the CDR3: TGTGCCAGCAGTTTCCGGACAGGGGGCTCCTATAATTCACCCCTCCACTTT.